The rows below give T cell receptor beta chains drawn from one sample of a study of blood T cell repertoires in COVID-19. Only in-frame clones appear in the TCRdb table, and some are missing; sequencing was by immunoSEQ multiplex PCR. The sample lists roughly 170,000 clones; approximately 80% were seen once. The specimen was PBMCs or T cells enriched from blood (not recorded which). All receptors derive from a man aged 45 to 65 who had recovered from COVID-19. Each CDR3 is given with its conserved first and last residue. A D gene is named only where the DNA matches it firmly. Clone size appears in some rows only: once, few, many, or a class for an expanded clone.

TGTGCCAGCAGTTTCCAGGGGACCGGCAATCAGCCCCAGCATTTT | CASSFQGTGNQPQHF | TRBJ1-5 | TRBV6-2/TRBV6-3 | . | .
TGTGCCAGCACGAGACAGGGGAATTCACCCCTCCACTTT | CASTRQGNSPLHF | TRBJ1-6 | TRBV2 | . | TRBD1
TGTGCCAGCTCTTACACAGGGGATCCCTATGGCTACACCTTC | CASSYTGDPYGYTF | TRBJ1-2 | TRBV9 | . | TRBD1
TGCGCCAGCAGCCGGGGGACAGGGAAGGACACCATATATTTT | CASSRGTGKDTIYF | TRBJ1-3 | TRBV4-1 | . | TRBD1
TGTGCCAGCAGCCAACGCCCAGGGGGCGAGCAGTACTTC | CASSQRPGGEQYF | TRBJ2-7 | TRBV11-3 | . | TRBD1
TGTGCCAGCAGTCCGAATCGGTATGGCTACACCTTC | CASSPNRYGYTF | TRBJ1-2 | TRBV6-5 | . | .
TGTGCCAGCAGCTACCCGACAGGGGCGAGCTCCTATAATTCACCCCTCCACTTT | CASSYPTGASSYNSPLHF | TRBJ1-6 | TRBV28 | . | TRBD1
TGTGCCAGCAGTTGGCGGGGAACTTCACCCCTCCACTTT | CASSWRGTSPLHF | TRBJ1-6 | TRBV28 | . | .
TGTGCCAGCAGCTTAGGGGCATTAGGGGCGTATGAGCAGTACTTC | CASSLGALGAYEQYF | TRBJ2-7 | TRBV7-2 | . | .
TGTGCCAGTAGTTCCCGGGGACAGGGTCCCACCGGGGAGCTGTTTTTT | CASSSRGQGPTGELFF | TRBJ2-2 | TRBV19 | . | TRBD1
TGTGCCAGCACACTCGCGGGGGGTAACTACGAGCAGTACTTC | CASTLAGGNYEQYF | TRBJ2-7 | TRBV3-1/TRBV3-2 | . | TRBD2
TGTGCCAGCAGCATACAGGGGGTCCTGGCTGGCTACACCTTC | CASSIQGVLAGYTF | TRBJ1-2 | TRBV5-4 | . | TRBD1
TGTGCCAGCAGTGAAACCCGCGGGGGGAACACTGAAGCTTTCTTT | CASSETRGGNTEAFF | TRBJ1-1 | TRBV6-1 | once | .
TGTGCCAGCAGCCAAGTGATAGGCGGCGGGGGAGAGACCCAGTACTTC | CASSQVIGGGGETQYF | TRBJ2-5 | TRBV4-2 | . | TRBD2
TGCGCCAGCAGCCACGGCGGCCTAGCGGGGGGTTGGCAAGAGACCCAGTACTTC | CASSHGGLAGGWQETQYF | TRBJ2-5 | TRBV4-1 | once | TRBD2
TGCGCCAGCAGCCAGGGGACAGATAGTTCCTACGGGCAGTACTTC | CASSQGTDSSYGQYF | TRBJ2-7 | TRBV4-1 | . | TRBD1
TGCGCCAGCAGCCAAGATAACGGGGGGGCCTTCAATGAAAAACTGTTTTTT | CASSQDNGGAFNEKLFF | TRBJ1-4 | TRBV4-1 | . | .
TGTGCCAGCAGTGGGGACAGGGGGCGAGCTGTAAAACTGTTTTTT | CASSGDRGRAVKLFF | TRBJ1-4 | TRBV2 | . | TRBD1
TGTGCCAGCAGCCGTTCGGACAGTACCTACGAGCAGTACTTC | CASSRSDSTYEQYF | TRBJ2-7 | TRBV5-5 | . | .
TGTGCCAGCAGCCGGACGGCGGGGGGCAACTACGAGCAGTACTTC | CASSRTAGGNYEQYF | TRBJ2-7 | TRBV5-6 | . | TRBD2
TGTGCCAGCAGCCATTGGGGAGATAATCAGCCCCAGCATTTT | CASSHWGDNQPQHF | TRBJ1-5 | TRBV3-1/TRBV3-2 | . | .
TGTGCCAGCTCAACGGGACAGGTTGGGTACGAGCAGTACTTC | CASSTGQVGYEQYF | TRBJ2-7 | TRBV18 | . | TRBD1
TGTGCCAGCAGTCGCCGGGACAGGGGGCGGCAAGAGACCCAGTACTTC | CASSRRDRGRQETQYF | TRBJ2-5 | TRBV11-2 | few | TRBD1
TGTGCCAGCAGTCCTAGGACTAGCGGGGGGTTTTACAATGAGCAGTTCTTC | CASSPRTSGGFYNEQFF | TRBJ2-1 | TRBV7-9 | . | TRBD2
TGCGCCAGCAGCTTGGGGGACACCTTCTATGGCTACACCTTC | CASSLGDTFYGYTF | TRBJ1-2 | TRBV5-1 | . | .
TGTGCCAGCAGCTGGGGAGACACAGAGACCCAGTACTTC | CASSWGDTETQYF | TRBJ2-5 | TRBV5-5 | . | .
TGTGCCACCTTCAAGGGGAGGGAAGAGACCCAGTACTTC | CATFKGREETQYF | TRBJ2-5 | TRBV28 | . | TRBD2
TGTGCCTGGAGTGGGACTGGGAATCAGCCCCAGCATTTT | CAWSGTGNQPQHF | TRBJ1-5 | TRBV30 | few | .
TGTGCCAGCAGTTTACCGACAGGGACCTCGGGTGAGCAGTTCTTC | CASSLPTGTSGEQFF | TRBJ2-1 | TRBV27 | . | TRBD1
TGTGCCAGCTCACCACCGACCGGGTTTCCTGGCTACACCTTC | CASSPPTGFPGYTF | TRBJ1-2 | TRBV18 | . | .
TGTGCCAGCAGTTTCGGGGAGAATGGCTACACCTTC | CASSFGENGYTF | TRBJ1-2 | TRBV28 | once | .
TGTGCCAGCAGCCCCGGCTTAACAGCCGCTTCGGATACGCAGTATTTT | CASSPGLTAASDTQYF | TRBJ2-3 | TRBV7-8 | . | .
TGTGCCAGCAGCGCGGAAATCTATCAGCCCCAGCATTTT | CASSAEIYQPQHF | TRBJ1-5 | TRBV7-2 | . | .
TGCGCCAGCAGCTGGGCGGCGGGGGGGGCCGGGGAGACCCAGTACTTC | CASSWAAGGAGETQYF | TRBJ2-5 | TRBV5-1 | . | TRBD2
TGTGCCAGTAGTATGGGACAGGGGAACACTGAAGCTTTCTTT | CASSMGQGNTEAFF | TRBJ1-1 | TRBV19 | . | TRBD1
TGTGCCAGCAGTGAGTTTAGGGGCTACCCGGCCCAGTACTTC | CASSEFRGYPAQYF | TRBJ2-5 | TRBV6-1 | . | .
TGCGCCAGCAGCCGTAGCGGGGGGGCCTCTCACAATGAGCAGTTCTTC | CASSRSGGASHNEQFF | TRBJ2-1 | TRBV5-1 | . | TRBD2
TGTGCCAGCAGCCTCGGACAGAGCTTTAATGAAAAACTGTTTTTT | CASSLGQSFNEKLFF | TRBJ1-4 | TRBV27 | few | .
TGCGCCAGCAGCTTGGCCTCTCTCTACGAGCAGTACTTC | CASSLASLYEQYF | TRBJ2-7 | TRBV5-1 | . | .
TGTGCCAGCAGCGTGTCCACCTTAAGCCTACGCTCCTACAATGAGCAGTTCTTC | CASSVSTLSLRSYNEQFF | TRBJ2-1 | TRBV9 | . | .
TGTGCCAGCAGCCAAGTAGAGGGCCGTGGCTACACCTTC | CASSQVEGRGYTF | TRBJ1-2 | TRBV4-2 | . | .
TGTGCCAGCAGCGTTTGGCCCTCCTACGAGCAGTACTTC | CASSVWPSYEQYF | TRBJ2-7 | TRBV5-4 | . | .
TGTGCCAGCAGCGACAACCGGGACATAGGGGATTCACCCCTCCACTTT | CASSDNRDIGDSPLHF | TRBJ1-6 | TRBV9 | . | .
TGTGCCAGCAGACCCACTAGCGGGGGGAAAAACATTCAGTACTTC | CASRPTSGGKNIQYF | TRBJ2-4 | TRBV6-6 | few | TRBD2
TGTGCCAGCAGCGTAGTTTCCTCCGGCTACACCTTC | CASSVVSSGYTF | TRBJ1-2 | TRBV9 | once | .
TGTGCCAGCAGCTGGCGGACAGGGAGGAACACTGAAGCTTTCTTT | CASSWRTGRNTEAFF | TRBJ1-1 | TRBV5-6 | . | TRBD1
TGCGCCAGCAGCCAAGAAGGGACAGGGGGCTACGAGCAGTACTTC | CASSQEGTGGYEQYF | TRBJ2-7 | TRBV4-3 | . | TRBD1
TGCGCCAGCAGCCAAGAGGGGGGAGGGGGGTCTTCTGGAAACACCATATATTTT | CASSQEGGGGSSGNTIYF | TRBJ1-3 | TRBV4-3 | . | .
TGTGCCAGCAGCCAAGCCCTAGGGCTAGCGGGGGGCCCCAGCTCCTACAATGAGCAGTTCTTC | CASSQALGLAGGPSSYNEQFF | TRBJ2-1 | TRBV3-1/TRBV3-2 | . | TRBD2